Listed below are T cell receptor beta chains from one sample, sequenced in a study of blood T cells in healthy people across ages. In TCRdb, the 5' RACE reads were re-called with MiXCR into one record per CDR3 protein. The table shows about 1.5 million distinct CDR3 sequences, with approximately 42% occurring only once. The specimen was blood. Source of these receptors: a woman aged 18-35 years in good health. Each CDR3 is given with its conserved first and last residue. D genes are given only for firm matches. Rows may omit the clone size; those that give it use once, few, many or a size class.

j_gene	abundance	v_gene	d_gene	CDR3aa	CDR3nt
TRBJ2-1	NA	TRBV6-5	NA	CASNPGLAYNEQFF	TGTGCCAGCAACCCGGGACTGGCCTACAATGAGCAGTTCTTC
TRBJ1-1	few	TRBV4-1	NA	CASRPAGFHTEAFF	TGCGCCAGCAGGCCTGCAGGGTTCCACACTGAAGCTTTCTTT
TRBJ2-4	NA	TRBV7-8	TRBD1	CASSWLDRGQNIQYF	TGTGCCAGCAGCTGGCTAGACAGGGGCCAAAACATTCAGTACTTC
TRBJ2-3	NA	TRBV6-2/TRBV6-3	TRBD2	CASNLVRAGADTQYF	TGTGCCAGCAACTTAGTGCGAGCGGGAGCAGATACGCAGTATTTT
TRBJ1-6	NA	TRBV20-1	NA	CSASPRLDNSPLHF	TGCAGTGCTAGTCCTCGGTTGGATAATTCACCCCTCCACTTT
TRBJ2-3	NA	TRBV29-1	TRBD2	CSVVPGLVGDTQYF	TGCAGCGTCGTCCCGGGACTAGTAGGAGATACGCAGTATTTT
TRBJ1-2	NA	TRBV29-1	NA	CSVGQTLGYTF	TGCAGCGTTGGTCAGACTCTCGGCTACACCTTC
TRBJ1-2	NA	TRBV20-1	TRBD1	CSARGSEDRRWGCTF	TGCAGTGCTAGAGGATCGGAGGACAGGCGGTGGGGCTGCACCTTC
TRBJ1-1	NA	TRBV20-1	NA	CSASQKWAGALNTEAFF	TGCAGTGCTTCCCAAAAGTGGGCAGGGGCCTTGAACACTGAAGCTTTCTTT
TRBJ1-1	once	TRBV20-1	NA	CSARDRAVSAFF	TGCAGTGCTAGAGATCGAGCGGTTTCAGCTTTCTTT
TRBJ2-7	few	TRBV27	NA	CASSSWKGSSYEQYF	TGTGCCAGCAGTTCATGGAAGGGAAGCTCCTACGAGCAGTACTTC
TRBJ1-2	once	TRBV27	NA	CASTLYAGTRYGYTF	TGTGCCAGCACCCTATACGCCGGGACAAGATATGGCTACACCTTC
TRBJ2-1	few	TRBV4-3	TRBD2	CASSQGLAGGVYNEQFF	TGCGCCAGCAGCCAGGGACTAGCGGGAGGAGTTTACAATGAGCAGTTCTTC
TRBJ1-3	few	TRBV7-2	NA	CASSLEFGNTIYF	TGTGCCAGCAGTCTGGAGTTCGGAAACACCATATATTTT
TRBJ2-7	many	TRBV20-1	TRBD1	CSARDRDYEQYF	TGCAGTGCTAGGGACAGGGACTACGAGCAGTACTTC
TRBJ2-1	few	TRBV15	NA	CATSIDVSEQFF	TGTGCCACCAGCATAGATGTTAGTGAGCAGTTCTTC
TRBJ2-3	few	TRBV2	NA	CASSEISTQYF	TGTGCCAGCAGCGAGATTTCTACGCAGTATTTT
TRBJ2-5	few	TRBV7-9	NA	CASSVDIQETQYF	TGTGCCAGCAGCGTAGACATACAAGAGACCCAGTACTTC
TRBJ2-1	few	TRBV20-1	NA	CSARAPQLYNEQFF	TGCAGTGCTAGAGCCCCCCAGTTATACAATGAGCAGTTCTTC
TRBJ2-1	NA	TRBV12-3/TRBV12-4	TRBD1	CASSTGTVTYNEQFF	TGTGCCAGCAGCACCGGGACAGTAACCTACAATGAGCAGTTCTTC
TRBJ2-7	few	TRBV5-1	TRBD2	CASTPVTSGLYEQYF	TGCGCCAGCACCCCGGTGACTAGCGGACTATACGAGCAGTACTTC
TRBJ2-5	few	TRBV27	TRBD2	CASSTIAGPYQETQYF	TGTGCCAGCAGTACCATAGCGGGTCCTTACCAAGAGACCCAGTACTTC
TRBJ2-7	NA	TRBV7-9	TRBD1	CASSLEPGQEISYEQYF	TGTGCCAGCAGCTTAGAGCCGGGACAGGAGATCTCCTACGAGCAGTACTTC
TRBJ2-7	few	TRBV20-1	NA	CSATTPGRSYEQYF	TGCAGTGCCACCACCCCGGGGCGCTCCTACGAGCAGTACTTC
TRBJ2-2	NA	TRBV20-1	TRBD1	CSAEKPGQGHTGELFF	TGCAGTGCTGAGAAACCGGGACAGGGGCACACCGGGGAGCTGTTTTTT
TRBJ2-7	NA	TRBV5-6	NA	CASSLVNLQTYEQYF	TGTGCCAGCAGCTTGGTAAATCTACAGACCTACGAGCAGTACTTC
TRBJ2-4	few	TRBV27	TRBD1	CASSPTTGGATKNIQYF	TGTGCCAGCAGTCCGACGACAGGGGGCGCGACCAAAAACATTCAGTACTTC
TRBJ2-1	NA	TRBV7-2	TRBD1	CASSLTGQGARDEQFF	TGTGCCAGCAGCTTAACGGGACAGGGGGCGCGGGATGAGCAGTTCTTC
TRBJ2-3	NA	TRBV20-1	NA	CSAKVASDTQYF	TGCAGTGCTAAAGTAGCGTCGGATACGCAGTATTTT